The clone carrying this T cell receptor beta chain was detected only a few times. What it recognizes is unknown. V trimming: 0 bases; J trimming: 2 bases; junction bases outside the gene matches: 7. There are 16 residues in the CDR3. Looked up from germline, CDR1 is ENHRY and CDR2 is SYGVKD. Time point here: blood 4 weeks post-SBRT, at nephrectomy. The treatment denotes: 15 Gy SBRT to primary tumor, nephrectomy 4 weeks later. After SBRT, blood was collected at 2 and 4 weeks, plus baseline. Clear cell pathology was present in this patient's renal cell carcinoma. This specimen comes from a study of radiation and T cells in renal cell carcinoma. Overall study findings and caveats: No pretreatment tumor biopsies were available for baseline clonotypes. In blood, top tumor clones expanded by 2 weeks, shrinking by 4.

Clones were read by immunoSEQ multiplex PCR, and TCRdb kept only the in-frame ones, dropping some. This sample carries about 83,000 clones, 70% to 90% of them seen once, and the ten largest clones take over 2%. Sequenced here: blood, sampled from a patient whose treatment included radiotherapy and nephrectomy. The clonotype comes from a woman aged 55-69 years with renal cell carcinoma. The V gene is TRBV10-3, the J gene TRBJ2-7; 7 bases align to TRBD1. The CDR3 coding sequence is TGTGCCATCAGTGAGTCGCTGGGACAGAAAACCTACGAGCAGTACTTC. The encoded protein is CAISESLGQKTYEQYF.